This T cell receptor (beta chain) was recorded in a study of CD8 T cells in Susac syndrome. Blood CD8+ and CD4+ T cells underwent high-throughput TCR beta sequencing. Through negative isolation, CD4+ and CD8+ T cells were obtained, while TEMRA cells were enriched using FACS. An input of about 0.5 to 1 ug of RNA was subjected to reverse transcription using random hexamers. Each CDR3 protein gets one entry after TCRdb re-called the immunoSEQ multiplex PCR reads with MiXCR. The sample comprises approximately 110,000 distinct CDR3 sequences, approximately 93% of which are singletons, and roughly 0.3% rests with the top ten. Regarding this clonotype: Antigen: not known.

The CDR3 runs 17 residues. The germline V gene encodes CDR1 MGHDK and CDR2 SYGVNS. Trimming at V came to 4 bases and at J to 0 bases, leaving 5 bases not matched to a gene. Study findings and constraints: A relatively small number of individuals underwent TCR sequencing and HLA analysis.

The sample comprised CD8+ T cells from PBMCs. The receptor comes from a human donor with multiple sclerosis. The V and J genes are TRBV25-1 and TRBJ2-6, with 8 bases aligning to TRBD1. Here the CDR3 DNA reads TGTGCCAGCAGTGGGCCGGGACAGGTCTCTGGGGCCAACGTCCTGACTTTC. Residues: CASSGPGQVSGANVLTF.